These 20 T cell receptor beta chains were sequenced from one sample in a study of PD-1 blockade in mismatch repair-deficient tumors. Using immunoSEQ multiplex PCR, the repertoire was profiled, and TCRdb retains in-frame clones only, with some absent. The sample has approximately 110,000 clones, around 80% seen once. Sequenced material: peripheral blood, taken about 13 months after starting pembrolizumab. These receptors came from an adult with mismatch repair-deficient cancer.

This clone is large (0.1 to 1%). V and J are TRBV7-9 and TRBJ2-1; 7 bases align to TRBD1. Germline V lookup: CDR1 SEHNR, CDR2 FQNEAQ (reference sequence). After removal of 4 bases from V and 5 bases from J, the junction contained 5 bases not matched to a gene. CDR3 length: 14 residues. The CDR3 bases are TGTGCCAGCAGCTCGGACAGGATAAACAATGAGCAGTTCTTC. The encoded protein is CASSSDRINNEQFF.

This clone was picked up a small number of times. The chain joins TRBV5-1 to TRBJ2-1, with no clear D. Germline values: CDR1 SGHRS, CDR2 YFSETQ. The CDR3 covers 15 residues. The V end lost 0 bases, the J end lost 9 bases, and 16 bases lay between the germline ends. This CDR3 is CASSLGVDLAGEQFF. The CDR3 nucleotides read TGCGCCAGCAGCTTGGGGGTGGATTTAGCAGGTGAGCAGTTCTTC.

Details on this clone: One junction end disagrees with the germline gene, perhaps due to a read error. The V gene is TRBV7-3, the J gene TRBJ2-7; 11 bases are shared with TRBD2. There are 18 residues in the CDR3. Germline V gives CDR1 SGHTA, CDR2 FQGTGA. The CDR3 bases are TGTGCCAGCAGTTTAAGGGGCGCTAGCGGGAGGTTCACCTACGAGCAGTACTTC. It is translated as CASSLRGASGRFTYEQYF.

This clone has more than one count but fewer than ten. The rearrangement links TRBV6-1 to TRBJ1-3, with 7 bases matching TRBD1. The germline V gene encodes CDR1 MNHNS and CDR2 SASEGT. This CDR3 has 16 residues. V lost 3 bases to trimming and J lost 0 bases; unmatched junction nucleotides: 5. The CDR3 DNA sequence: TGTGCCAGCAGTGATAGGGGGCAGCGCTCTGGAAACACCATATATTTT. This encodes CASSDRGQRSGNTIYF.

The chain carries TRBV4-2 and TRBJ2-3; D is unclear. Trimming took 5 bases from V and 0 from J, leaving 9 bases between them. There are 14 residues in the CDR3. CDR1 and CDR2 (germline): LGHNA, YNFKEQ. The chain's CDR3 is CASSDPASTDTQYF. The DNA of the CDR3 is TGTGCCAGCAGCGACCCGGCTAGCACAGATACGCAGTATTTT.

The rearrangement joins TRBV19 to TRBJ2-7; 8 bases line up with TRBD1. The CDR3 contains 12 residues. V shed 7 bases and J 3 bases; nucleotides not matched to a gene: 2. Germline CDR1 LNHDA, CDR2 SQIVND (reference sequence). In DNA form, the CDR3 reads TGTGCCAGTAACGGACAGGGCTACGAGCAGTACTTC. As protein: CASNGQGYEQYF.

The rearrangement joins TRBV5-4 to TRBJ1-1, with D unresolved. Trimming removed 0 bases from V and 4 bases from J, with 7 bases in between. The CDR3 spans 13 residues. Germline V lookup: CDR1 SGHNT, CDR2 YYREEE (reference sequence). The CDR3 nucleotides read TGTGCCAGCAGCTTGGCCCTCGGCACTGAAGCTTTCTTT. Translated: CASSLALGTEAFF.

The chain links TRBV14 to TRBJ2-7, with no clear D. The CDR3 contains 12 residues. Germline assignment: CDR1 SGHDN and CDR2 FVKESK. Trimming cost V 5 bases and J 3 bases, with 8 bases left between them. The CDR3 bases are TGTGCCAGCAGCGGCGGCGGCTACGAGCAGTACTTC. Protein: CASSGGGYEQYF.

V gene TRBV15 combines with J gene TRBJ2-7; D may be TRBD1 or TRBD2 (5 bases each). CDR3 size: 16 residues. V lost 0 bases and J 2 bases, leaving 14 bases between the germline ends. CDR1 LNHNV and CDR2 YYDKDF come from the germline V gene (reference sequence). The CDR3 loop is CATSRDWGRDPYEQYF. The CDR3 DNA follows: TGTGCCACCAGCAGAGATTGGGGCAGGGACCCCTACGAGCAGTACTTC.

The chain combines TRBV7-9 with TRBJ2-1; D unclear. CDR1 is SEHNR, CDR2 FQNEAQ, per germline (reference sequence). The CDR3 has 14 residues. V shed 5 bases and J shed 5 bases, with 13 bases lying between them. In DNA form, the CDR3 reads TGTGCCAGCAGCCCCCCGGTTTCCAACAATGAGCAGTTCTTC. Residues: CASSPPVSNNEQFF.

V usage is TRBV30 and J usage is TRBJ1-5; a weak D match, TRBD1 (5 bases). This CDR3 region has 13 residues. Germline-derived CDR1 and CDR2 are GTSNPN and SVGIG (reference sequence). The V gene lost 2 bases and the J gene lost 7 bases, with 12 bases spanning the gap. The CDR3 loop reads CAWSSQERQPQHF. The CDR3 DNA reads TGTGCCTGGAGTTCACAGGAAAGGCAGCCCCAGCATTTT. Variable domain in full (rest from reference TRBV30 and TRBJ1-5): SQTIHQWPATLVQPVGSPLSLECTVEGTSNPNLYWYRQAAGRGLQLLFYSVGIGQISSEVPQNLSASRPQDRQFILSSKKLLLSDSGFYLCAWSSQERQPQHFGDGTRLSIL.

J is TRBJ2-3 and V is TRBV4-1; weak D call: TRBD1 (5 bases). CDR1 is MGHRA, CDR2 YSYEKL, per germline. V lost 0 bases and J 8 bases, leaving 12 bases between the germline ends. The CDR3 contains 14 residues. The chain's CDR3 is CASSQEAQGGTQYF. CDR3 nucleotide sequence: TGCGCCAGCAGCCAAGAGGCCCAGGGCGGTACGCAGTATTTT.

The chain joins TRBV9 to TRBJ2-7, with TRBD2 matching 7 bases. V dropped 0 bases and J dropped 2; count of bases not matched to a gene: 8. Germline assignment: CDR1 SGDLS and CDR2 YYNGEE. This CDR3 comprises 16 residues. The CDR3 spells CASSVGEGLDAYEQYF. CDR3 nucleotide sequence: TGTGCCAGCAGCGTAGGGGAGGGACTGGACGCCTACGAGCAGTACTTC.

The chain employs TRBV7-9 and TRBJ2-5, with D perhaps matching TRBD1 (8 bases). V lost 4 bases, J lost 3 bases, and 18 bases lay in between. In germline, CDR1 is SEHNR, CDR2 FQNEAQ (reference sequence). This CDR3 comprises 16 residues. The CDR3 nucleotides are TGTGCCAGCAGCTCCTTAAACAGGGGGGGAAAAGAGACCCAGTACTTC. Translating gives CASSSLNRGGKETQYF.

This chain links TRBV9 with TRBJ2-7; D ambiguous. CDR3 length equals 14 residues. Looked up from germline, CDR1 is SGDLS and CDR2 is YYNGEE. V lost 0 bases and J lost 0, with 7 bases in between. CDR3 in amino acids: CASSVDPASYEQYF. CDR3 bases: TGTGCCAGCAGCGTAGATCCAGCCTCCTACGAGCAGTACTTC. The entire variable domain, with the rest obtained from reference TRBV9 and TRBJ2-7, is as follows: DSGVTQTPKHLITATGQRVTLRCSPRSGDLSVYWYQQSLDQGLQFLIQYYNGEERAKGNILERFSAQQFPDLHSELNLSSLELGDSALYFCASSVDPASYEQYFGPGTRLTVT.

The CDR3 DNA follows: TGTGCCAGCAGACCTCAGGTCAGGGTTGGCGAGACCCAGTACTTC. As protein: CASRPQVRVGETQYF. The rearrangement joins TRBV27 to TRBJ2-5; maybe TRBD1 (5 bases). Trimming pared 6 bases from V and 5 bases from J, leaving 19 bases between. This CDR3 spans 15 amino acids. The germline V gene has CDR1 MNHEY and CDR2 SMNVEV (reference sequence).

The chain links TRBV23-1 to TRBJ2-2, with D perhaps TRBD2 (5 bases). TRBV23-1 is filed as an ORF, its function uncertain. V shed 11 bases and J shed 2 bases, with 9 bases lying between them. The CDR3 is 12 amino acids. The chain's CDR3 is CARTVNTGELFF. Written as DNA, the CDR3 is TGCGCCCGGACTGTTAACACCGGGGAGCTGTTTTTT.

The V gene is TRBV19, the J gene TRBJ2-7; 8 bases line up with TRBD2. Germline-derived CDR1 and CDR2 are LNHDA and SQIVND (reference sequence). J lost 6 bases, V lost 2 bases, and 9 bases had no gene match. CDR3 length equals 15 residues. The CDR3 region is CASSISGTSSAEQYF. CDR3 coding DNA: TGTGCCAGTAGTATAAGTGGGACTAGTTCTGCCGAGCAGTACTTC. Supplemented by reference TRBV19 and TRBJ2-7, the full variable domain reads DGGITQSPKYLFRKEGQNVTLSCEQNLNHDAMYWYRQDPGQGLRLIYYSQIVNDFQKGDIAEGYSVSREKKESFPLTVTSAQKNPTAFYLCASSISGTSSAEQYFGPGTRLTVT.

This clone showed up just a few times. The chain has TRBV6-6 and TRBJ2-7; D is ambiguous. CDR1 MNHNY and CDR2 SVGAGI come from the germline V gene (reference sequence). The length of the CDR3 is 15 residues. Trimming removed 2 bases at V and 5 bases at J, with 16 bases between. The CDR3 DNA reads TGTGCCAGCAGTTACGCGAACAGTAAGGGCCACGAGCAGTACTTC. It translates to CASSYANSKGHEQYF.

The chain recombines TRBV27 with TRBJ2-7, with 8 bases fitting TRBD1. This CDR3 spans 14 amino acids. The V and J ends lost 6 bases and 3 bases, in that order; junction bases with no gene match: 7. From germline, CDR1 is MNHEY and CDR2 SMNVEV (reference sequence). This CDR3 is CASRRETGVYEQYF. CDR3 nucleotides: TGTGCCAGCAGGAGAGAGACAGGGGTCTACGAGCAGTACTTC.